A selection of T cell receptor beta chains follows, all from one sample in a study of cytomegalovirus exposure and HLA in healthy donors. The method was immunoSEQ multiplex PCR; TCRdb's version includes in-frame clones alone and lacks a portion of them. The repertoire includes about 97,000 clones, about 60% of them detected once, and approximately 4.3% sits in the top ten. Sequenced input: PBMCs. The receptors were sampled from a human donor in good health. Both conserved end residues are part of each CDR3. The D gene is left open where the match is weak. Clone size is shown for a subset of rows, as once, few, many or a class of expanded clone.

j_gene	d_gene	abundance	v_gene	CDR3nt	CDR3aa
TRBJ1-4	-	-	TRBV5-1	TGCGCCAGCAGCCGGGCGGGCAATGAAAAACTGTTTTTT	CASSRAGNEKLFF
TRBJ2-1	-	once	TRBV5-4	TGTGCCAGCAGCTTGGTAGTCGGGGTTGTGGATGAGCAGTTCTTC	CASSLVVGVVDEQFF
TRBJ2-5	-	-	TRBV7-2	TGTGCCAGCAACTTCGGGGATATCGACGTGCAGTACTTC	CASNFGDIDVQYF
TRBJ2-7	TRBD2	-	TRBV5-1	TGCGCCAGCAGCTTAACTAGCGGAAGTGCCTACGAGCAGTACTTC	CASSLTSGSAYEQYF
TRBJ2-3	-	-	TRBV7-2	TGTGCCAGCAGCTTAGCGAGGGGAGGCGGGAGCACAGATACGCAGTATTTT	CASSLARGGGSTDTQYF
TRBJ2-1	-	-	TRBV11-3	TGTGCCAGCAGTGCCCCGGGGGTATACAATGAGCAGTTCTTC	CASSAPGVYNEQFF
TRBJ2-2	-	-	TRBV7-9	TGTGCCAGCAGCTTGGCCCAACAGTTCGGGAACACCGGGGAGCTGTTTTTT	CASSLAQQFGNTGELFF
TRBJ2-3	-	-	TRBV5-1	TGCGCCAGCAGCGCGCCCTTCGAGCAGGCTACAGATACGCAGTATTTT	CASSAPFEQATDTQYF
TRBJ1-2	-	-	TRBV11-2	TGTGCCAGCAGCCGTGGGCTTTTTGACGGCCACTATGGCTACACCTTC	CASSRGLFDGHYGYTF
TRBJ1-4	-	few	TRBV11-2	TGTGCCAGCAGCTTAGTCTCAACTAATGAAAAACTGTTTTTT	CASSLVSTNEKLFF
TRBJ1-4	TRBD1	-	TRBV27	TGTGCCAGCAGAACTCTCGGGACAGGGAGAGAAAAACTGTTTTTT	CASRTLGTGREKLFF
TRBJ1-5	TRBD1	-	TRBV4-1	TGCGCCAGCAGCCAAGTAGTACCGGGACAGGGGTGGGTTCAGCCCCAGCATTTT	CASSQVVPGQGWVQPQHF
TRBJ1-2	-	-	TRBV28	TGTGCCAGCAGTCCTTTCTACGACCCGGGGGGAGCGGAGGGCTACACCTTC	CASSPFYDPGGAEGYTF
TRBJ2-2	TRBD2	-	TRBV11-3	TGTGCCAGCAGCCTGGGGACTAGCGGGAGAACCGGGGAGCTGTTTTTT	CASSLGTSGRTGELFF
TRBJ2-7	TRBD2	-	TRBV5-1	TGCGCCAGCAGCTTGGATGGGGCGGGAGTTTCGGCCGGGCTGTACTTC	CASSLDGAGVSAGLYF
TRBJ1-4	TRBD1	-	TRBV2	TGTGCCAGCAGTGACCCACGGGGACAGGGAGAAACTAATGAAAAACTGTTTTTT	CASSDPRGQGETNEKLFF
TRBJ1-1	-	-	TRBV6-6	TGTGCCAGTCAGGGCCCGACAGAAGCTTTCTTT	CASQGPTEAFF
TRBJ2-7	TRBD2	-	TRBV19	TGTGCCAGTAGTATATCCGCTAGCGGCTCCTACGAGCAGTACTTC	CASSISASGSYEQYF
TRBJ2-1	TRBD1	-	TRBV19	TGTGCCAGTACAGACAGGGTCTACAATGAGCAGTTCTTC	CASTDRVYNEQFF
TRBJ1-2	-	medium-sized	TRBV5-4	TGTGCCAGCAGCTTGGGTCAGGGTTGGGGCTACACCTTC	CASSLGQGWGYTF
TRBJ2-7	TRBD2	-	TRBV7-8	TGTGCCAGCAGCCTGATTTTGCTAGCGGGAGGGAGCGAGCAGTACTTC	CASSLILLAGGSEQYF
TRBJ2-5	TRBD2	few	TRBV11-2	TGTGCCAGCAGCTCCACAGGGACTAGAGGGGGGACCCAGTACTTC	CASSSTGTRGGTQYF
TRBJ2-7	TRBD2	-	TRBV27	TGTGCCAGCAGTGGTAGCGGGATCGGCGAGCAGTACTTC	CASSGSGIGEQYF
TRBJ1-1	TRBD1	-	TRBV7-9	TGTGCCAGCAGCTTATGGACAGGGGGGAACACTGAAGCTTTCTTT	CASSLWTGGNTEAFF
TRBJ2-1	-	-	TRBV5-5	TGTGCCAGCAGCCCAGGTCCGGAAACGATCTACAATGAGCAGTTCTTC	CASSPGPETIYNEQFF
TRBJ1-1	-	few	TRBV11-2	TGTGCCAGCAGCTTAGTTGGGGGCAGATCGAACACTGAAGCTTTCTTT	CASSLVGGRSNTEAFF
TRBJ2-1	TRBD2	-	TRBV6-4	TGTGCCAGCAGTGACGGGACTAGTGTGTTCTTC	CASSDGTSVFF
TRBJ2-2	-	-	TRBV18	TGTGCCAGCTCACCGGAGCGGGCGGGTACCGGGGAGCTGTTTTTT	CASSPERAGTGELFF
TRBJ1-1	-	-	TRBV5-1	TGCGCCAGCAGCACCTGGGACACCAACACTGAAGCTTTCTTT	CASSTWDTNTEAFF
TRBJ2-7	-	-	TRBV9	TGTGCCAGCAGCGTAGGTGGGACTTCTCGCTCCTACGAGCAGTACTTC	CASSVGGTSRSYEQYF
TRBJ1-1	TRBD1	once	TRBV18	TGTGCCAGCTCACCAGGGACAGGGAACACTGAAGCTTTCTTT	CASSPGTGNTEAFF
TRBJ1-5	TRBD1	-	TRBV7-2	TGTGCCAGCAGCCGACAGGGGATGAGGGATCAGCCCCAGCATTTT	CASSRQGMRDQPQHF
TRBJ2-5	TRBD1	-	TRBV5-6	TGTGCCAGCAGCCCTGACAGGGGGCGGGAAGAGACCCAGTACTTC	CASSPDRGREETQYF